This T cell receptor beta chain was documented in a study of patients and donors after allogeneic stem cell transplantation. The table lists this clonotype with a few counts. TCRdb ran MiXCR on the RT-PCR reads and lists one entry per CDR3 protein. The data show 150,000 to 200,000 distinct CDR3 sequences, approximately 31% seen once. The germline gives CDR1 LGHNA, CDR2 YSLEER. This CDR3 spans 15 amino acids. The V segment lost 3 bases and the J segment 9 bases; nucleotides outside the gene matches: 10. V and J are TRBV4-3 and TRBJ1-2, with TRBD1 identical over 10 bases. Material: blood, either unsorted or a sorted T cell fraction (not recorded which). This clonotype was obtained from a human donor who was either an allogeneic HSCT recipient or a stem cell or donor lymphocyte infusion donor (not recorded which). It is not recorded whose cells these are; they may come from a transplant donor. CDR3 DNA: TGCGCCAGCAGCCAGCGATCTGGGACAGGGGCCAGCTACACCTTC. Encoded protein: CASSQRSGTGASYTF.